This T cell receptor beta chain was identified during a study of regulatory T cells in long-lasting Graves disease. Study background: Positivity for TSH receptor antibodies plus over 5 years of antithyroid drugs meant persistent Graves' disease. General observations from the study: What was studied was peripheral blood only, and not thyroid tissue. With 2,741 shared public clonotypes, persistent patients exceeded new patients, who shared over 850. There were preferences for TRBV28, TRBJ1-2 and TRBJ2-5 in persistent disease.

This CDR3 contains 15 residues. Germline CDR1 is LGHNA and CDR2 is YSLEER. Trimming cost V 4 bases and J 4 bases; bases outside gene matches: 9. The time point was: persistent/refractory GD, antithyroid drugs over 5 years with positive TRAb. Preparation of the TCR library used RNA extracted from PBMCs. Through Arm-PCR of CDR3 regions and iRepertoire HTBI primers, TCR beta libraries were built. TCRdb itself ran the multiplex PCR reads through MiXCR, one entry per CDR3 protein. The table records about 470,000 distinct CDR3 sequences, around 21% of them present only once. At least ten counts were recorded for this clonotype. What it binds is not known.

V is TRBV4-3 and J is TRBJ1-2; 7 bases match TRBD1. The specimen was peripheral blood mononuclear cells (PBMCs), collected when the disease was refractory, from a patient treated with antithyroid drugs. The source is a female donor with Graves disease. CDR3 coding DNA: TGCGCCAGCAGCCCATCAGGGGGGTCAGTCTATGGCTACACCTTC. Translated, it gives CASSPSGGSVYGYTF.